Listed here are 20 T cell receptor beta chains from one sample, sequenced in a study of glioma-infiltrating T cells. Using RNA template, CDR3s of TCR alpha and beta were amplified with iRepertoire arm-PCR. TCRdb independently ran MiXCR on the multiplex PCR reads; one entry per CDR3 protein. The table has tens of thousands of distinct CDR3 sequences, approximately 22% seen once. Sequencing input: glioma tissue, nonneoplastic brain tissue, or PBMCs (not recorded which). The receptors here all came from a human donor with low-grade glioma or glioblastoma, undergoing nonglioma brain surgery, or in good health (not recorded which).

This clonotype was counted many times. The CDR3: CASRRQSTDTQYF. The CDR3 nucleotides are TGTGCCAGCAGACGACAGAGCACAGATACGCAGTATTTT. The chain is built from TRBV27 and TRBJ2-3, with D possibly matching TRBD1 (5 bases). V was clipped by 6 bases and J by 0 bases, with 7 bases between them. Germline CDR1 MNHEY, CDR2 SMNVEV (reference sequence). The CDR3 is 13 amino acids.

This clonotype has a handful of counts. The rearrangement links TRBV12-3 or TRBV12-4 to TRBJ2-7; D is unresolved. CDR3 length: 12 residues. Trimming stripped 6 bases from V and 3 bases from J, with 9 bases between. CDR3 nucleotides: TGTGCCAGCAGAGGAGACCTCTACGAGCAGTACTTC. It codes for CASRGDLYEQYF.

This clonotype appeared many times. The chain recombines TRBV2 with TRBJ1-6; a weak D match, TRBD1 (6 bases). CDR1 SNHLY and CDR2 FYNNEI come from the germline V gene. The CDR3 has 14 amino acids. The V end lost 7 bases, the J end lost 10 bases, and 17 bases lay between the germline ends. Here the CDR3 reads CASNPNRARSPLHF. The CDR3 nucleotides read TGTGCCAGCAACCCAAACAGGGCGCGATCACCCCTCCACTTT.

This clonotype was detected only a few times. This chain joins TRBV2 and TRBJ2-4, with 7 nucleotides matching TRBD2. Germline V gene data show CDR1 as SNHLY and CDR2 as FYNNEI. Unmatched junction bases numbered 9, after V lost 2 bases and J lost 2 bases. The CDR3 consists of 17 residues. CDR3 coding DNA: TGTGCCAGCAGTGAACCTTCCAGGACTAGAACCAAAAACATTCAGTACTTC. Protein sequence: CASSEPSRTRTKNIQYF. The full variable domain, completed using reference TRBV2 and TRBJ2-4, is EPEVTQTPSHQVTQMGQEVILRCVPISNHLYFYWYRQILGQKVEFLVSFYNNEISEKSEIFDDQFSVERPDGSNFTLKIRSTKLEDSAMYFCASSEPSRTRTKNIQYFGAGTRLSVL.

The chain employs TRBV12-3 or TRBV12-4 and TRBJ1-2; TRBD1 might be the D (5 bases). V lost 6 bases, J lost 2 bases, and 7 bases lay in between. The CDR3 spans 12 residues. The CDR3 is CASSWGNYGYTF. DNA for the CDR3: TGTGCCAGCAGCTGGGGGAACTATGGCTACACCTTC.

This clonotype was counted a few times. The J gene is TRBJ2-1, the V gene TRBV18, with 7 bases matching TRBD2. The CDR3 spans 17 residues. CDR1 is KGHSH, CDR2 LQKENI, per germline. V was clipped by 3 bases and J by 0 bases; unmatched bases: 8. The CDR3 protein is CASSPRGGQSSYNEQFF. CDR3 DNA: TGTGCCAGCTCACCGCGCGGGGGTCAAAGCTCCTACAATGAGCAGTTCTTC. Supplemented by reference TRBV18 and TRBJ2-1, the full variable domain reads NAGVMQNPRHLVRRRGQEARLRCSPMKGHSHVYWYRQLPEEGLKFMVYLQKENIIDESGMPKERFSAEFPKEGPSILRIQQVVRGDSAAYFCASSPRGGQSSYNEQFFGPGTRLTVL.

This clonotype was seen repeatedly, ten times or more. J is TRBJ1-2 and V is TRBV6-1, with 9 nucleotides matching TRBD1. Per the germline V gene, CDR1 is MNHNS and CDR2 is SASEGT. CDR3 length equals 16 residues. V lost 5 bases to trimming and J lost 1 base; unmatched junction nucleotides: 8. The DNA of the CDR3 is TGTGCCAGCAGTCGAGGGACAGGGCGGGGTAACTATGGCTACACCTTC. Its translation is CASSRGTGRGNYGYTF.

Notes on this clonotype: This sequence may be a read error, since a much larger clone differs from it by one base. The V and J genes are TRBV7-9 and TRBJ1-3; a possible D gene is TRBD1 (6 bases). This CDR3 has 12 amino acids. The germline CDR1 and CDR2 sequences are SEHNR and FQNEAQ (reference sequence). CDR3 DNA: TGTGTCAGCAGCTTATCCAGGGGTCCCCACCATTTT. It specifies CVSSLSRGPHHF. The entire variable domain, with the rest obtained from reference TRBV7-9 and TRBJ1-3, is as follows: DTGVSQNPRHKITKRGQNVTFRCDPISEHNRLYWYRQTLGQGPEFLTYFQNEAQLEKSRLLSDRFSAERPKGSFSTLEIQRTEQGDSAMYLCVSSLSRGPHHFGEGSWLTVV.

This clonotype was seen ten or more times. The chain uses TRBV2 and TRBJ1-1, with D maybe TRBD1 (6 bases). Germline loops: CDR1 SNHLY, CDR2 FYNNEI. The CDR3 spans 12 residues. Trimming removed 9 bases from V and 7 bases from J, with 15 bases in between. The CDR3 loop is CASRKGGDEAFF. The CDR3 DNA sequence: TGTGCCAGTCGCAAAGGGGGGGATGAAGCTTTCTTT.

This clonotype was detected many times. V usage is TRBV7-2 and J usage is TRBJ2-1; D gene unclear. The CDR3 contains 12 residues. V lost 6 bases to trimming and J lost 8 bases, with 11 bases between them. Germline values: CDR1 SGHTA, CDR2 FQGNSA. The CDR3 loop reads CASSPTYHEQFF. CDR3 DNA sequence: TGTGCCAGCAGTCCTACTTACCATGAGCAGTTCTTC.

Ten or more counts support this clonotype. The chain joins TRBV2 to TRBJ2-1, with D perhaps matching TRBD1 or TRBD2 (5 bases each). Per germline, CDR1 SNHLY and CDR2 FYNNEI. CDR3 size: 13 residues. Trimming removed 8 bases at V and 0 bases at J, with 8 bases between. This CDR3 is CASGGSSYNEQFF. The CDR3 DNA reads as TGTGCCAGCGGGGGTAGCTCCTACAATGAGCAGTTCTTC. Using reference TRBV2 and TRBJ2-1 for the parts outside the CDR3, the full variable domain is EPEVTQTPSHQVTQMGQEVILRCVPISNHLYFYWYRQILGQKVEFLVSFYNNEISEKSEIFDDQFSVERPDGSNFTLKIRSTKLEDSAMYFCASGGSSYNEQFFGPGTRLTVL.

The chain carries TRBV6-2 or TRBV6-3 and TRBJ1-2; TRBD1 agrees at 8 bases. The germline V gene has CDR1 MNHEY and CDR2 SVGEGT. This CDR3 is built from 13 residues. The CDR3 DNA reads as TGTGTTAGCAGTAACCCTGGACAGGGCCCAAACACCTTC. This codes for CVSSNPGQGPNTF.

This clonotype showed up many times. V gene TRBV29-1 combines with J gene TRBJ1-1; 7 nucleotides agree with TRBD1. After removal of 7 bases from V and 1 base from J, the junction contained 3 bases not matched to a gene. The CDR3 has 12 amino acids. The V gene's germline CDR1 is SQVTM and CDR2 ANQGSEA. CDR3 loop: CSARGANTEAFF. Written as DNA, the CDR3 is TGCAGCGCCAGGGGGGCGAACACTGAAGCTTTCTTT.

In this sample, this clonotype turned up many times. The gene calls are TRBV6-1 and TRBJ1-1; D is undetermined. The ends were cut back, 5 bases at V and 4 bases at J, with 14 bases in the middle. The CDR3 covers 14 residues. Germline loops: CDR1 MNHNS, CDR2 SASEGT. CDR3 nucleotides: TGTGCCAGCAGTTATGGTAGGAGCGGCACTGAAGCTTTCTTT. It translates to CASSYGRSGTEAFF.

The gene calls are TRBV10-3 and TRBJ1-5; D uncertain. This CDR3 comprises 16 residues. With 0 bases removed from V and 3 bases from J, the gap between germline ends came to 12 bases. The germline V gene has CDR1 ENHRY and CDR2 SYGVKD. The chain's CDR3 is CAISESILTVNQPQHF. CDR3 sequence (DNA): TGTGCCATCAGTGAGTCGATTCTGACTGTCAATCAGCCCCAGCATTTT.

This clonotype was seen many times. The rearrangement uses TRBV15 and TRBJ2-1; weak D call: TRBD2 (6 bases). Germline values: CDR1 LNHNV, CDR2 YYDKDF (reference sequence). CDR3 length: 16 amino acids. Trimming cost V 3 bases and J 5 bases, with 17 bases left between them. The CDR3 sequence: CATSSPRDFPNNEQFF. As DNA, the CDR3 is TGTGCCACCAGCAGTCCTCGGGACTTCCCTAACAATGAGCAGTTCTTC.

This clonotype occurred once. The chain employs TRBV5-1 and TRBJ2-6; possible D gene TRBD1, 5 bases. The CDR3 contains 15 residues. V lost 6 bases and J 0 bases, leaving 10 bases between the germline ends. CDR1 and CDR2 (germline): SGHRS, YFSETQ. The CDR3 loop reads CASKLDSSGANVLTF. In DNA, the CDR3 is TGCGCCAGCAAACTCGACAGCTCTGGGGCCAACGTCCTGACTTTC.

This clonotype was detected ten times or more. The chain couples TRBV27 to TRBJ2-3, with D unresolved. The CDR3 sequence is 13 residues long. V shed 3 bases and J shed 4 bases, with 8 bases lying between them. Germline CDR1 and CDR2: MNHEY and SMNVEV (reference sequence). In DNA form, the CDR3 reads TGTGCCAGCAGTTTGAGGTCCCCAGATACGCAGTATTTT. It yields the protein CASSLRSPDTQYF.

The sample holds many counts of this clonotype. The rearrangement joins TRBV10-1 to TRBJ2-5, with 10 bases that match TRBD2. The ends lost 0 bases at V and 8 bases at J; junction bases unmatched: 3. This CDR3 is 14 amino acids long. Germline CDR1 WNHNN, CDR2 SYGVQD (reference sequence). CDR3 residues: CASSESSGGPTQYF. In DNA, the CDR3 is TGCGCCAGCAGTGAGTCTAGCGGGGGGCCAACCCAGTACTTC.

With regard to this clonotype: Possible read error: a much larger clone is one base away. CDR3 bases: TGTGCCAGCAGCTTAATGAGCTCCTACGAGCATTACTTC. Amino acids: CASSLMSSYEHYF. The chain recombines TRBV7-9 with TRBJ2-7; D unresolved. From germline, CDR1 is SEHNR and CDR2 FQNEAQ (reference sequence). CDR3 length: 13 amino acids. Combining the CDR3 with reference TRBV7-9 and TRBJ2-7 gives the whole variable domain DTGVSQNPRHKITKRGQNVTFRCDPISEHNRLYWYRQTLGQGPEFLTYFQNEAQLEKSRLLSDRFSAERPKGSFSTLEIQRTEQGDSAMYLCASSLMSSYEHYFGPGTRLTVT.